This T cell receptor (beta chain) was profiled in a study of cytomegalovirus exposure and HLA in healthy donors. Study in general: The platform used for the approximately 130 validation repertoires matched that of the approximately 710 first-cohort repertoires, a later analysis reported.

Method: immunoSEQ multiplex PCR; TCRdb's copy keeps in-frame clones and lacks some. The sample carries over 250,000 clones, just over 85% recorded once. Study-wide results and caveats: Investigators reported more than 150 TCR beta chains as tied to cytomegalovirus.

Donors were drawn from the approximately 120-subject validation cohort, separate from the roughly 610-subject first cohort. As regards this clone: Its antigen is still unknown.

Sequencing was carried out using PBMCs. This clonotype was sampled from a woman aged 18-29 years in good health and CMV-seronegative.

For the CDR3, the DNA is TGCAGCGCCCTAAAAGCGGGAGAGCCAGAGTCAGATACGCAGTATTTT. This translates into CSALKAGEPESDTQYF. This rearrangement joins TRBV29-1 to TRBJ2-3; TRBD2 matches at 8 bases. With 7 bases clipped from V and 4 bases from J, the junction kept 16 bases outside the gene matches. Germline CDR1 SQVTM, CDR2 ANQGSEA. The CDR3 runs 16 residues.